This paragraph reports one T cell receptor beta chain. Its specificity is not known. Trimming left V 3 bases short and J 4 bases short, with 1 base between. Germline V CDR1 and CDR2: GTSNPN, SVGIG (reference sequence). This CDR3 has 10 residues. Several immunoSEQ plates received, in even portions, the genomic DNA of each subset. Produced via immunoSEQ multiplex PCR; TCRdb's table is partial and in-frame only. Altogether about 700,000 clones are present, about 91% being singletons, with the ten largest covering approximately 24%. Naive CD8 cells were CD45RO-negative, positively selected for CCR7, excluding terminally differentiated effector memory CD45RA+ cells. The data belong to a study of shared clonotypes between healthy human individuals. Study-level findings and limits: Although depth was large, rarefaction showed that sequencing of the sorted subsets was incomplete.

The sequence came from a man between 25 and 39 years old in good health. V gene TRBV30 combines with J gene TRBJ1-3; D gene uncertain. The sample taken for sequencing was naive CD8+ T cells sorted from blood. The CDR3 nucleotides are TGTGCCTGGAGGGGAAACACCATATATTTT. Protein sequence: CAWRGNTIYF.